The 10 T cell receptor beta chains listed next were all sequenced from one sample in a study of fetal regulatory T cell absence and autoimmunity. The protocol was immunoSEQ multiplex PCR, while the TCRdb copy is restricted to in-frame clones and leaves out a portion. Of about 95,000 clones detected, 72% appear once; the ten largest clones hold 1.5% to 2.5%. Sequencing was carried out using pancreas tissue. The receptors shown here come from a male donor with IPEX syndrome.

This chain uses TRBV5-1 with TRBJ1-1; D is undetermined. The CDR3 is made up of 15 amino acids. Trimming cost V 0 bases and J 3 bases, with 12 bases left between them. Per germline, CDR1 SGHRS and CDR2 YFSETQ. In DNA form, the CDR3 reads TGCGCCAGCAGCTTGGTCGGATCAGCGGACACTGAAGCTTTCTTT. It codes for CASSLVGSADTEAFF.

This chain uses TRBV29-1 with TRBJ2-3; TRBD1 agrees at 8 bases. In germline, CDR1 is SQVTM, CDR2 ANQGSEA. The ends lost 0 bases at V and 2 bases at J; junction bases unmatched: 13. CDR3 length: 18 amino acids. CDR3 DNA sequence: TGCAGCGTTGAAGATCTTTACATGCAGGGGGCTCACACAGATACGCAGTATTTT. It translates to CSVEDLYMQGAHTDTQYF.

V usage is TRBV6-5 and J usage is TRBJ2-4, with D perhaps assigned TRBD1 or TRBD2 (7 bases each). V was trimmed by 2 bases and J by 3 bases, leaving 11 bases between them. This CDR3 has 15 residues. CDR1 is MNHEY, CDR2 SVGAGI, per germline. The CDR3 protein is CASSYGRDSKNIQYF. The CDR3 DNA reads as TGTGCCAGCAGTTACGGGAGGGACAGCAAAAACATTCAGTACTTC.

This clone came up a few times. The chain is built from TRBV4-1 and TRBJ1-2; 8 bases are shared with TRBD1. The CDR3 consists of 14 residues. J lost 4 bases, V lost 5 bases, and 6 bases had no gene match. Germline-derived CDR1 and CDR2 are MGHRA and YSYEKL. The CDR3 coding sequence is TGCGCCAGCAGCGACTGGACAGGGAGCTATGGCTACACCTTC. Its translation is CASSDWTGSYGYTF.

This clone turned up a few times. The chain is built from TRBV5-1 and TRBJ1-1; D call uncertain. Trimming stripped 4 bases from V and 6 bases from J, with 16 bases between. CDR1 is SGHRS and CDR2 is YFSETQ in the germline V gene. The CDR3 is made up of 14 amino acids. CDR3 loop: CASSPRPGVAEAFF. CDR3 bases: TGCGCCAGCAGCCCCCGACCCGGTGTGGCTGAAGCTTTCTTT.

The chain links TRBV7-9 to TRBJ1-2, with TRBD1 matching 8 bases. The length of the CDR3 is 16 residues. Germline V gene lookup returns CDR1 SEHNR and CDR2 FQNEAQ (reference sequence). Losses at the gene ends were 5 bases for V and 4 bases for J; bases not matched to a gene: 12. In nucleotides, the CDR3 is TGTGCCAGCAGCGGTACTCCGGGACAGGACTTCTATGGCTACACCTTC. It is translated as CASSGTPGQDFYGYTF.

The chain is built from TRBV5-1 and TRBJ2-1, with 12 bases fitting TRBD2. The V gene end was trimmed by 0 bases and the J gene end by 6 bases; junction bases not matched to a gene: 10. CDR3 size: 18 residues. The V gene's germline CDR1 is SGHRS and CDR2 YFSETQ. The CDR3, as DNA: TGCGCCAGCAGCTTGGCCGCTTCGGGACTAGCGGGTTTCAATGAGCAGTTCTTC. Residues: CASSLAASGLAGFNEQFF.

This clone appeared a few times. The chain couples TRBV27 to TRBJ2-1; D is ambiguous. V was clipped by 10 bases and J by 8 bases, with 12 bases between them. The CDR3 has 11 amino acids. CDR1 MNHEY and CDR2 SMNVEV come from the germline V gene (reference sequence). The CDR3: CATTWWDEQFF. Written as DNA, the CDR3 is TGTGCCACCACATGGTGGGATGAGCAGTTCTTC.

V is TRBV5-4 and J is TRBJ2-6; 9 bases are a match to TRBD2. Germline-derived CDR1 and CDR2 are SGHNT and YYREEE (reference sequence). The length of the CDR3 is 17 residues. V lost 6 bases and J lost 0; bases outside the gene matches: 7. As DNA, the CDR3 is TGTGCCAGCACCCCGACTAGCGGTTCCTCTGGGGCCAACGTCCTGACTTTC. It codes for CASTPTSGSSGANVLTF.

This chain links TRBV2 with TRBJ1-3; D is possibly TRBD1 (6 bases). V dropped 6 bases and J dropped 6 bases, with 18 bases sitting between them. The V gene's germline CDR1 is SNHLY and CDR2 FYNNEI. The CDR3 is 15 residues long. The CDR3 loop reads CASSPSRGDVNTIYF. DNA of the CDR3: TGTGCCAGCAGCCCATCCAGGGGCGATGTAAACACCATATATTTT.